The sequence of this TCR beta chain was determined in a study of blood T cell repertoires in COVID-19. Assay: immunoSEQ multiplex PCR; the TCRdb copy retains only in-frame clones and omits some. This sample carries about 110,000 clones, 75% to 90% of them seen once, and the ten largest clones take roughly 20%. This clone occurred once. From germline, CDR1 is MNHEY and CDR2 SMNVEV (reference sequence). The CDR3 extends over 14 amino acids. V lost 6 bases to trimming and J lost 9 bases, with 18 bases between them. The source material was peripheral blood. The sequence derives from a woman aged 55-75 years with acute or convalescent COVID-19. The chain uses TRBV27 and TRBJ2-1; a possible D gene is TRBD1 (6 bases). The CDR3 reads CASSARTTGSEQFF. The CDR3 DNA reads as TGTGCCAGCAGCGCCCGGACAACAGGGTCTGAGCAGTTCTTC.